This passage covers 32 T cell receptor beta chains from one sample sequenced in a study of beta chain features in type 1 diabetes. Study-level results: TCRB CDR3s were moderately but significantly shorter in Type 1 diabetes patients in all four CD4+ subsets.

Reverse transcribing all isolated RNA meant expressed TCRB transcripts were sequenced. The data were produced by immunoSEQ multiplex PCR, yet TCRdb's version contains in-frame clones alone and is incomplete. The table lists about 650,000 clones, around 12% of them singletons. No cognate antigen is known for these TCRs. Source material: naive CD4+ T cells from blood. The receptors were sampled from a man aged 25-45 years with type 1 diabetes.

This clone came up a few times. V usage is TRBV7-9 and J usage is TRBJ2-5; 7 nucleotides line up with TRBD2. This CDR3 comprises 16 residues. Unmatched junction bases numbered 5, after V lost 0 bases and J lost 1 base. Germline CDR1 and CDR2: SEHNR and FQNEAQ (reference sequence). CDR3 residues: CASSLALGGSQETQYF. CDR3 nucleotides: TGTGCCAGCAGCTTAGCGTTGGGCGGGAGCCAAGAGACCCAGTACTTC.

The chain uses TRBV5-1 and TRBJ2-7, with 7 bases matching TRBD1. V shed 3 bases, J shed 3 bases, and the junction held 9 bases outside the gene matches. The CDR3 loop spans 15 amino acids. Germline CDR1 reads SGHRS; CDR2 reads YFSETQ. The CDR3 spells CASSSLVGQFYEQYF. The CDR3 nucleotides are TGCGCCAGCAGCTCCCTGGTGGGACAGTTCTACGAGCAGTACTTC.

The V call is TRBV7-2, the J call TRBJ2-7, with 7 nucleotides matching TRBD2. Germline lookup yields CDR1 SGHTA and CDR2 FQGNSA. V lost 1 base, J lost 2 bases, and 5 bases stayed unmatched. The CDR3 totals 15 residues. Here the CDR3 DNA reads TGTGCCAGCAGCTTAGGGAAACGGGGGGCCTACGAGCAGTACTTC. It translates to CASSLGKRGAYEQYF.

For this clone: The same CDR3 also results from other DNA sequences found in this sample. V is TRBV9 and J is TRBJ2-3; no reliable D call. V lost 3 bases and J 3 bases, leaving 5 bases between the germline ends. This CDR3 has 12 residues. Germline V gives CDR1 SGDLS, CDR2 YYNGEE. CDR3 nucleotides: TGTGCCAGCAGCGGAAGAACAGATACGCAGTATTTT. Its protein is CASSGRTDTQYF.

This CDR3 is CASSKNWDTNYGYTF. Written as DNA, the CDR3 is TGTGCCAGCAGCAAAAACTGGGACACGAACTATGGCTACACCTTC. The rearrangement links TRBV7-2 to TRBJ1-2; weak D call: TRBD1 (6 bases). The ends were cut back, 5 bases at V and 2 bases at J, with 15 bases in the middle. The length of the CDR3 is 15 residues. Germline CDR1 and CDR2: SGHTA and FQGNSA.

This chain links TRBV10-3 with TRBJ2-1; weak D call: TRBD2 (5 bases). Germline CDR1 is ENHRY and CDR2 is SYGVKD. The CDR3 sequence is 12 residues long. V was pared by 8 bases and J by 6 bases, with 11 bases between. CDR3 sequence: CAISGEFNEQFF. Written as DNA, the CDR3 is TGTGCCATCTCTGGGGAGTTCAATGAGCAGTTCTTC.

This clone has just a few counts. This sequence joins TRBV7-9 and TRBJ1-5; no definite D call. The CDR3 has 17 amino acids. Trimming took 2 bases from V and 2 from J, leaving 16 bases between them. Germline V gene sequence: CDR1 SEHNR, CDR2 FQNEAQ (reference sequence). The CDR3 DNA is TGTGCCAGCAGCTTATGGCCGCGTGAGGGCGGCAATCAGCCCCAGCATTTT. Amino acid sequence: CASSLWPREGGNQPQHF. Using reference TRBV7-9 and TRBJ1-5 for the parts outside the CDR3, the full variable domain is DTGVSQNPRHKITKRGQNVTFRCDPISEHNRLYWYRQTLGQGPEFLTYFQNEAQLEKSRLLSDRFSAERPKGSFSTLEIQRTEQGDSAMYLCASSLWPREGGNQPQHFGDGTRLSIL.

The chain couples TRBV28 to TRBJ1-5, with D uncertain. Germline values: CDR1 MDHEN, CDR2 SYDVKM. Deletions cut 6 bases from V and 5 bases from J, with 11 bases between. This CDR3 has 13 residues. CDR3 in amino acids: CASRLSGHQPQHF. The CDR3 coding sequence is TGTGCCAGCAGGTTGAGTGGGCATCAGCCCCAGCATTTT. The full variable domain, with the rest looked up from reference TRBV28 and TRBJ1-5, is DVKVTQSSRYLVKRTGEKVFLECVQDMDHENMFWYRQDPGLGLRLIYFSYDVKMKEKGDIPEGYSVSREKKERFSLILESASTNQTSMYLCASRLSGHQPQHFGDGTRLSIL.

This clone has more than one count but fewer than ten. The V gene is TRBV21-1, the J gene TRBJ2-5; the table gives TRBD2 as D, unverified against the DNA. TRBV21-1 constitutes a pseudogene. The length of the CDR3 is 15 residues. The CDR3 region is CASSKWERGPSTQYF. As DNA, the CDR3 is TGTGCCAGCAGCAAATGGGAGCGGGGGCCAAGCACCCAGTACTTC.

The rearrangement joins TRBV14 to TRBJ2-1; D gene unclear. The CDR3 loop spans 13 amino acids. From germline, CDR1 is SGHDN and CDR2 FVKESK. V lost 0 bases and J 10 bases, leaving 10 bases between the germline ends. The CDR3 DNA follows: TGTGCCAGCAGCCAAGAATATAGGGCCGAGCAGTTCTTC. Encoded protein: CASSQEYRAEQFF. Looking up the rest from reference TRBV14 and TRBJ2-1 gives the full variable domain: EAGVTQFPSHSVIEKGQTVTLRCDPISGHDNLYWYRRVMGKEIKFLLHFVKESKQDESGMPNNRFLAERTGGTYSTLKVQPAELEDSGVYFCASSQEYRAEQFFGPGTRLTVL.

The rearrangement joins TRBV4-3 to TRBJ2-7; D call uncertain. This CDR3 has 13 residues. CDR1 LGHNA and CDR2 YSLEER come from the germline V gene. Between the trimmed V and J ends, which lost 1 base and 3 bases, there was a span of 7 bases. CDR3 in DNA: TGCGCCAGCAGCCAAGTCCGTAGCTACGAGCAGTACTTC. This gives the protein CASSQVRSYEQYF.

Written as DNA, the CDR3 is TGCAGCGTTGAAGTATCGCAGGGCTACGAGCAGTACTTC. This gives the protein CSVEVSQGYEQYF. The V and J genes are TRBV29-1 and TRBJ2-7; weak D call: TRBD1 (5 bases). The ends were cut back, 1 base at V and 3 bases at J, with 10 bases in the middle. CDR1 is SQVTM, CDR2 ANQGSEA, per germline. This CDR3 is built from 13 residues.

The chain carries TRBV5-4 and TRBJ2-5; 8 nucleotides match TRBD1. The trim removed 6 bases at V and 2 bases at J, leaving 12 bases unmatched. CDR1 and CDR2 (germline): SGHNT, YYREEE (reference sequence). The CDR3 covers 16 residues. CDR3 residues: CASTRGGRGQQETQYF. In DNA, the CDR3 is TGTGCCAGCACCCGGGGAGGCAGGGGGCAACAAGAGACCCAGTACTTC.

The V and J genes are TRBV27 and TRBJ1-6, with 7 bases matching TRBD1. Germline V gene sequence: CDR1 MNHEY, CDR2 SMNVEV (reference sequence). The CDR3 extends over 18 amino acids. J gave up 5 bases and V 6 bases, and 16 bases lay outside the gene matches. The CDR3 DNA is TGTGCCAGCAGCACCACTCCTCCCTCTCAGGGGGATAATTCACCCCTCCACTTT. Translating it yields CASSTTPPSQGDNSPLHF.

V and J are TRBV7-2 and TRBJ2-1; D uncertain. This CDR3 has 14 amino acids. Germline CDR1 reads SGHTA; CDR2 reads FQGNSA. The germline V and J ends were trimmed by 0 bases and 8 bases, with 11 bases remaining between them. In DNA, the CDR3 is TGTGCCAGCAGCTTAGCGCGTCCGTCGGATGAGCAGTTCTTC. Translating gives CASSLARPSDEQFF.

The J gene is TRBJ2-5, the V gene TRBV9; maybe TRBD1 (6 bases). The length of the CDR3 is 14 residues. CDR1 and CDR2 from the germline V gene are SGDLS and YYNGEE. V lost 3 bases to trimming and J lost 3 bases, with 12 bases between them. This chain's CDR3 is CASSARQVEETQYF. The CDR3 DNA reads as TGTGCCAGCAGCGCCCGACAGGTCGAAGAGACCCAGTACTTC.

CDR3 in amino acids: CASTVRDMDNSPLHF. The CDR3 nucleotides read TGTGCCAGCACTGTCCGGGATATGGATAATTCACCCCTCCACTTT. V usage is TRBV11-2 and J usage is TRBJ1-6, with D unclear. Germline CDR1 SGHAT, CDR2 FQNNGV. Trimming took off 7 bases at V and 5 bases at J, with 15 bases between the two ends. The CDR3 is 15 residues long. The entire variable domain, with the rest obtained from reference TRBV11-2 and TRBJ1-6, is as follows: EAGVAQSPRYKIIEKRQSVAFWCNPISGHATLYWYQQILGQGPKLLIQFQNNGVVDDSQLPKDRFSAERLKGVDSTLKIQPAKLEDSAVYLCASTVRDMDNSPLHFGNGTRLTVT.

V usage is TRBV18 and J usage is TRBJ2-3; no firm D call. V lost 0 bases and J lost 7, with 8 bases in between. The CDR3 has 13 residues. Germline CDR1 KGHSH, CDR2 LQKENI. DNA of the CDR3: TGTGCCAGCTCACCACCGTCATTGTATACGCAGTATTTT. Protein sequence: CASSPPSLYTQYF. Based on the CDR3 plus reference TRBV18 and TRBJ2-3, the full variable domain is NAGVMQNPRHLVRRRGQEARLRCSPMKGHSHVYWYRQLPEEGLKFMVYLQKENIIDESGMPKERFSAEFPKEGPSILRIQQVVRGDSAAYFCASSPPSLYTQYFGPGTRLTVL.

This clone was seen just once. The chain couples TRBV5-1 to TRBJ2-3, with 9 nucleotides matching TRBD1. The V gene end was trimmed by 1 base and the J gene end by 5 bases; junction bases not matched to a gene: 2. The CDR3 consists of 14 residues. Germline V gene lookup returns CDR1 SGHRS and CDR2 YFSETQ. For the CDR3, the DNA is TGCGCCAGCAGCTTGAACAGGGGGCAAGATACGCAGTATTTT. This sequence encodes CASSLNRGQDTQYF. Full variable domain (missing parts from reference TRBV5-1 and TRBJ2-3): KAGVTQTPRYLIKTRGQQVTLSCSPISGHRSVSWYQQTPGQGLQFLFEYFSETQRNKGNFPGRFSGRQFSNSRSEMNVSTLELGDSALYLCASSLNRGQDTQYFGPGTRLTVL.

The chain is built from TRBV9 and TRBJ1-1, with TRBD1 as a possible D gene (5 bases). The CDR3 totals 15 residues. Germline V gene lookup returns CDR1 SGDLS and CDR2 YYNGEE. Trimming stripped 0 bases from V and 2 bases from J, with 11 bases between. CDR3 loop: CASSVAVTANTEAFF. As DNA, the CDR3 is TGTGCCAGCAGCGTAGCTGTGACAGCCAACACTGAAGCTTTCTTT.

There are a few counts of this clone. The V gene is TRBV19, the J gene TRBJ2-2; 7 nucleotides match TRBD2. CDR3 length: 20 amino acids. The V gene's germline CDR1 is LNHDA and CDR2 SQIVND (reference sequence). With V trimmed by 2 bases and J by 0 bases, 15 bases remained unmatched. CDR3 in amino acids: CASSISGTRGLTANTGELFF. CDR3 DNA: TGTGCCAGTAGTATATCGGGAACCCGGGGACTAACTGCGAACACCGGGGAGCTGTTTTTT.

The V and J genes are TRBV7-9 and TRBJ1-6; D may be TRBD1 (5 bases). There are 16 residues in the CDR3. Germline V lookup: CDR1 SEHNR, CDR2 FQNEAQ (reference sequence). Trimming removed 8 bases from V and 4 bases from J, with 18 bases in between. CDR3 residues: CASQPSGVDYNSPLHF. The DNA of the CDR3 is TGTGCCAGCCAACCCTCGGGGGTGGATTATAATTCACCCCTCCACTTT.

V usage is TRBV11-2 and J usage is TRBJ1-3, with D unresolved. Trimming pared 4 bases from V and 2 bases from J, leaving 9 bases between. CDR3 size: 14 residues. The germline CDR1 and CDR2 sequences are SGHAT and FQNNGV. CDR3 region: CASSSGRPGNTIYF. CDR3 nucleotides: TGTGCCAGCAGCTCCGGGAGACCTGGAAACACCATATATTTT. The complete variable domain, with remaining parts taken from reference TRBV11-2 and TRBJ1-3, reads EAGVAQSPRYKIIEKRQSVAFWCNPISGHATLYWYQQILGQGPKLLIQFQNNGVVDDSQLPKDRFSAERLKGVDSTLKIQPAKLEDSAVYLCASSSGRPGNTIYFGEGSWLTVV.

This chain connects TRBV6-6 to TRBJ2-7; D gene unclear. Trimming removed 4 bases from V and 4 bases from J, with 17 bases in between. Germline-derived CDR1 and CDR2 are MNHNY and SVGAGI (reference sequence). CDR3 size: 15 residues. The DNA of the CDR3 is TGTGCCAGCAGTTTCTCTCCAGCACCGACTTACGAGCAGTACTTC. Amino acids: CASSFSPAPTYEQYF.

The V and J genes are TRBV5-1 and TRBJ2-1; 8 bases are shared with TRBD2. V trimming: 0 bases; J trimming: 0 bases; junction bases outside the gene matches: 11. The CDR3 spans 19 residues. Germline CDR1 reads SGHRS; CDR2 reads YFSETQ. CDR3 DNA sequence: TGCGCCAGCAGCTTGGATTATGGCGGGGGGCTTAGCTCCTACAATGAGCAGTTCTTC. This gives the protein CASSLDYGGGLSSYNEQFF. Using reference TRBV5-1 and TRBJ2-1 for the parts outside the CDR3, the full variable domain is KAGVTQTPRYLIKTRGQQVTLSCSPISGHRSVSWYQQTPGQGLQFLFEYFSETQRNKGNFPGRFSGRQFSNSRSEMNVSTLELGDSALYLCASSLDYGGGLSSYNEQFFGPGTRLTVL.

This rearrangement joins TRBV6-5 to TRBJ1-2; 7 bases are a match to TRBD1. J gave up 8 bases and V 7 bases, and 10 bases lay outside the gene matches. Germline V gene lookup returns CDR1 MNHEY and CDR2 SVGAGI. The length of the CDR3 is 13 residues. The CDR3 loop reads CASTSTGSRGYTF. In DNA, the CDR3 is TGTGCCAGCACCTCGACAGGGAGTAGGGGCTACACCTTC.

In this sample, this clone turned up a few times. This chain links TRBV5-1 with TRBJ1-4; no reliable D call. The germline gives CDR1 SGHRS, CDR2 YFSETQ. The CDR3 is made up of 14 amino acids. V shed 0 bases and J shed 7 bases, with 10 bases lying between them. DNA for the CDR3: TGCGCCAGCAGCTTGGGGAACAGCGGTGAAAAACTGTTTTTT. This codes for CASSLGNSGEKLFF.

This rearrangement joins TRBV7-3 to TRBJ2-7; 8 bases match TRBD1. This CDR3 is 15 amino acids long. The V segment lost 5 bases and the J segment 2 bases; nucleotides outside the gene matches: 8. Germline V gives CDR1 SGHTA, CDR2 FQGTGA. CDR3 amino acids: CASSPRQGAPYEQYF. CDR3 DNA: TGTGCCAGCAGCCCCCGTCAGGGGGCTCCCTACGAGCAGTACTTC. The whole variable domain, remainder taken from reference TRBV7-3 and TRBJ2-7, is GAGVSQTPSNKVTEKGKYVELRCDPISGHTALYWYRQSLGQGPEFLIYFQGTGAADDSGLPNDRFFAVRPEGSVSTLKIQRTERGDSAVYLCASSPRQGAPYEQYFGPGTRLTVT.

The CDR3 sequence is CASSQSTGNTGELFF. CDR3 DNA: TGCGCCAGCAGCCAGTCGACCGGTAACACCGGGGAGCTGTTTTTT. This chain joins TRBV5-1 and TRBJ2-2; no firm D call. V was shortened by 4 bases and J by 2 bases, with 12 bases between the two germline ends. The CDR3 consists of 15 residues. Germline CDR1 SGHRS, CDR2 YFSETQ.

This clone was seen only a few times. V usage is TRBV19 and J usage is TRBJ2-3; tentatively, D is TRBD2 (7 bases). The CDR3 spans 15 residues. In germline, CDR1 is LNHDA, CDR2 SQIVND (reference sequence). Trimming left V 6 bases short and J 2 bases short, with 15 bases between. As DNA, the CDR3 is TGTGCCAGTAGGATGGGGGGGCCCACCACAGATACGCAGTATTTT. Its protein is CASRMGGPTTDTQYF.

The J gene is TRBJ1-1, the V gene TRBV2; D is unclear. With 5 bases removed from V and 1 base from J, the gap between germline ends came to 14 bases. CDR3 length: 15 amino acids. Germline loops: CDR1 SNHLY, CDR2 FYNNEI. The CDR3 DNA sequence: TGTGCCAGCAGTCAAACTTGGGCCTCGAACACTGAAGCTTTCTTT. Amino acids: CASSQTWASNTEAFF.

The chain has TRBV7-9 and TRBJ1-1; D unresolved. The V and J ends lost 1 base and 4 bases respectively, with 7 bases between them. Germline V gene sequence: CDR1 SEHNR, CDR2 FQNEAQ (reference sequence). CDR3 length equals 13 residues. The CDR3 reads CASSLGGSTEAFF. As DNA, the CDR3 is TGTGCCAGCAGCTTAGGTGGTAGCACTGAAGCTTTCTTT.